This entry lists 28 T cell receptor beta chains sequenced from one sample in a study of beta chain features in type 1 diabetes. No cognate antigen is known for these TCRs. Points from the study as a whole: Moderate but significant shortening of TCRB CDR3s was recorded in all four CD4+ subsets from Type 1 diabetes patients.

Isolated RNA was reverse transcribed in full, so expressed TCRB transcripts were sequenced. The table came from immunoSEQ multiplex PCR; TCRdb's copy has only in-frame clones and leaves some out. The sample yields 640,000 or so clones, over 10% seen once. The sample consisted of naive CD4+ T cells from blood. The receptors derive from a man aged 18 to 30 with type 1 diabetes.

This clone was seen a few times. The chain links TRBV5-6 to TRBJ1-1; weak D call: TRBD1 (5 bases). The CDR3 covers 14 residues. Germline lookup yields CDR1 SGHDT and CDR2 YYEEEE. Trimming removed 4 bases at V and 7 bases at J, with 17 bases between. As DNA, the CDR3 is TGTGCCAGCAGCGCGGTGCCAGGGCCTATTGAAGCTTTCTTT. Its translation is CASSAVPGPIEAFF.

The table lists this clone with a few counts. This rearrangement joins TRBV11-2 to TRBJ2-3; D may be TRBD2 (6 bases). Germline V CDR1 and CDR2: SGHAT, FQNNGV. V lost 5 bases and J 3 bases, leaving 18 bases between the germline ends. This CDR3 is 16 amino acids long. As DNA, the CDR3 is TGTGCCAGCAGCCCGCGGGACCCCAGAGGGACAGATACGCAGTATTTT. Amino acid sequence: CASSPRDPRGTDTQYF.

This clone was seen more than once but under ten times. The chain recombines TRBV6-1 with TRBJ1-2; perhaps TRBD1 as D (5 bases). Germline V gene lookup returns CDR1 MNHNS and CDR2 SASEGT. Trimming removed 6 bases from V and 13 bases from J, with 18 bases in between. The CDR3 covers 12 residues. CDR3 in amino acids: CASRTAGRQGTF. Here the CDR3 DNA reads TGTGCCAGCAGGACAGCCGGGAGGCAGGGCACCTTC.

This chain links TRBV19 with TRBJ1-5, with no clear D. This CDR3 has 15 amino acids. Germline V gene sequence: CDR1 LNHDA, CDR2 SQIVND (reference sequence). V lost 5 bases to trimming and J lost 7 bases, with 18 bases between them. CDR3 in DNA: TGTGCCAGTAGTGACCGGGCCCTCACCGGGCAGCCCCAGCATTTT. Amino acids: CASSDRALTGQPQHF.

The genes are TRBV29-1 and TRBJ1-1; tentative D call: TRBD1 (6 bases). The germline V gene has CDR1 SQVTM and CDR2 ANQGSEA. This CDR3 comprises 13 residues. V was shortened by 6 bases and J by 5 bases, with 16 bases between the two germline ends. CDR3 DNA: TGCAGCGTCGCCCGACAGGATGGAACTGAAGCTTTCTTT. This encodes CSVARQDGTEAFF.

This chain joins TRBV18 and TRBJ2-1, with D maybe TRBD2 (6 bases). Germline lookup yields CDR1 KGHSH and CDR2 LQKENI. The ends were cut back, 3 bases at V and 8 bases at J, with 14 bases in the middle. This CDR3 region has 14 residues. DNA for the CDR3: TGTGCCAGCTCACCCTCCCGAGGAGGGTATGAGCAGTTCTTC. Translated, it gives CASSPSRGGYEQFF.

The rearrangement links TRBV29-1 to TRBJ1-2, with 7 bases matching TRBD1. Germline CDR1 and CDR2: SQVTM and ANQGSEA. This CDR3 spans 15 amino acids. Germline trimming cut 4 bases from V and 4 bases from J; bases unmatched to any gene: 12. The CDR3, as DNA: TGCAGCGTTGCATTAGTAGGGACAGAAAGCTATGGCTACACCTTC. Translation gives CSVALVGTESYGYTF.

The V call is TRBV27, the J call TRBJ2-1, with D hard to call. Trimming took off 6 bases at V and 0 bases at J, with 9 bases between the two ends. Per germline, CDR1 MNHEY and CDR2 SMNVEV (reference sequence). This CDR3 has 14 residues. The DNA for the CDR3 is TGTGCCAGCAGAGGACCCAGCTCCTACAATGAGCAGTTCTTC. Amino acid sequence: CASRGPSSYNEQFF.

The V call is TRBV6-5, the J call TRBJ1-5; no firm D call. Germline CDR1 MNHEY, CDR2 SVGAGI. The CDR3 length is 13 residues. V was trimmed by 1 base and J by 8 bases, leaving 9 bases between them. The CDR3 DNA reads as TGTGCCAGCAGTTACTTCCTCGGGGAGCCCCAGCATTTT. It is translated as CASSYFLGEPQHF.

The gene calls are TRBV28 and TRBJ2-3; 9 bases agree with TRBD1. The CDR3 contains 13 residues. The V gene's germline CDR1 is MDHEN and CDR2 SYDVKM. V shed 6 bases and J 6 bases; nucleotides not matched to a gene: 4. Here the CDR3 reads CASRGQGKDTQYF. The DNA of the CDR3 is TGTGCCAGCAGGGGACAGGGTAAGGATACGCAGTATTTT. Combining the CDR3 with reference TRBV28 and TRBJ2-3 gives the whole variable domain DVKVTQSSRYLVKRTGEKVFLECVQDMDHENMFWYRQDPGLGLRLIYFSYDVKMKEKGDIPEGYSVSREKKERFSLILESASTNQTSMYLCASRGQGKDTQYFGPGTRLTVL.

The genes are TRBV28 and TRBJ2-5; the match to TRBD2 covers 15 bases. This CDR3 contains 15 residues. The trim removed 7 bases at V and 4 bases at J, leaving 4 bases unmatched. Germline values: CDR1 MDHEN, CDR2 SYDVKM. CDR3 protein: CASTWTSGGAETQYF. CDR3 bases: TGTGCCAGCACCTGGACTAGCGGGGGGGCAGAGACCCAGTACTTC.

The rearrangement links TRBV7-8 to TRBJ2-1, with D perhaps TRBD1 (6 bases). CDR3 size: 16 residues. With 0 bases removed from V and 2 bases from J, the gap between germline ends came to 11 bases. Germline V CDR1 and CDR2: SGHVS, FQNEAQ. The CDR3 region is CASSLAGQTTYNEQFF. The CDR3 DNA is TGTGCCAGCAGCTTAGCCGGACAGACAACCTACAATGAGCAGTTCTTC.

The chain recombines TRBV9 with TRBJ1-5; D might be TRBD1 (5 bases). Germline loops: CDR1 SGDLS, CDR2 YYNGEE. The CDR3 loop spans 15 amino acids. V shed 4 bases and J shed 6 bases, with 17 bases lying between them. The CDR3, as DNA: TGTGCCAGCAGCCGTACCTCAGGAGGGGCTCAGCCCCAGCATTTT. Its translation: CASSRTSGGAQPQHF.

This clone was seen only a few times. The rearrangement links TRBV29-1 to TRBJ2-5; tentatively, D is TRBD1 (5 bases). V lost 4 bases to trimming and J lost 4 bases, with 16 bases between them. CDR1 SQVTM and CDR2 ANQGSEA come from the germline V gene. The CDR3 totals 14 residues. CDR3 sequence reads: CSVGWARVGETQYF. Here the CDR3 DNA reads TGCAGCGTTGGGTGGGCCAGGGTAGGAGAGACCCAGTACTTC.

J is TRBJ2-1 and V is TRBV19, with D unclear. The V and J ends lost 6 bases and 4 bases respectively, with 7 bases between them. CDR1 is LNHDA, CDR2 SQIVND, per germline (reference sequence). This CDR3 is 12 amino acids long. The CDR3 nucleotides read TGTGCCAGTAGCCCGGAGTACAATGAGCAGTTCTTC. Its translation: CASSPEYNEQFF.

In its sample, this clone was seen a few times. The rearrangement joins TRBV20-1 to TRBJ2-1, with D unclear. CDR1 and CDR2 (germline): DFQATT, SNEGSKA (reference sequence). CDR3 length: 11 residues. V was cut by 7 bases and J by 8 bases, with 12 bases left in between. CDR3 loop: CSGRALYEQFF. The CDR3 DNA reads TGCAGTGGCCGGGCCCTCTATGAGCAGTTCTTC.

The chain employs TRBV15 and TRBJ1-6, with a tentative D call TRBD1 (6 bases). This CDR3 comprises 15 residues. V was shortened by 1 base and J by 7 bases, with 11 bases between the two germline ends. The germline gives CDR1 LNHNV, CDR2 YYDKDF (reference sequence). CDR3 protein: CATSRAGAGNSPLHF. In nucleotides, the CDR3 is TGTGCCACCAGCAGAGCAGGGGCTGGGAATTCACCCCTCCACTTT.

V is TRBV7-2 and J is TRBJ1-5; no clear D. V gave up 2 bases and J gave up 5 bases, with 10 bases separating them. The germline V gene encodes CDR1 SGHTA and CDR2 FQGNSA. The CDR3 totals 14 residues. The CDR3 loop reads CASSLFREDQPQHF. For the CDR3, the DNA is TGTGCCAGCAGCTTATTCCGGGAAGATCAGCCCCAGCATTTT.

Here the CDR3 reads CRSQANTEAFF. The CDR3 DNA follows: TGCAGATCACAGGCGAACACTGAAGCTTTCTTT. The rearrangement joins TRBV20-1 to TRBJ1-1, with D possibly being TRBD1 (5 bases). The CDR3 runs to 11 residues. The germline V gene has CDR1 DFQATT and CDR2 SNEGSKA (reference sequence).

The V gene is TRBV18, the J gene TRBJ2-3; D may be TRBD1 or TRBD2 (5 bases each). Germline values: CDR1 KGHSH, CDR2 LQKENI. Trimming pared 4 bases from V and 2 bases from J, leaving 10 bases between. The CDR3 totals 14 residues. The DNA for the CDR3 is TGTGCCAGCTCACGGGGACCTGACACAGATACGCAGTATTTT. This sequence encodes CASSRGPDTDTQYF.

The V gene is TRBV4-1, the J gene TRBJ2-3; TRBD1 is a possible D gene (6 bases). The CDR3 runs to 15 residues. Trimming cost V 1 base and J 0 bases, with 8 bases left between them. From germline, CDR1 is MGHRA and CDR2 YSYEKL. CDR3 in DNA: TGCGCCAGCAGCCAAGTTACAGGGAGCACAGATACGCAGTATTTT. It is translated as CASSQVTGSTDTQYF.

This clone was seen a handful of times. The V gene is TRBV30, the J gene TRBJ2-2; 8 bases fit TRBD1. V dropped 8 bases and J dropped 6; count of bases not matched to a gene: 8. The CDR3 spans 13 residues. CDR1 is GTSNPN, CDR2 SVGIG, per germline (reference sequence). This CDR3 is CALARGPSGELFF. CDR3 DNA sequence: TGTGCCCTCGCCAGGGGGCCCTCCGGGGAGCTGTTTTTT.

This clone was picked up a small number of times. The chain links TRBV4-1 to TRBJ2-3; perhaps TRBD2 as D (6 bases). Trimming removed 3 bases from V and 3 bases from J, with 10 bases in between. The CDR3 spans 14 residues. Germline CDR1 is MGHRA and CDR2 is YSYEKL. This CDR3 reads CASSQGGLTDTQYF. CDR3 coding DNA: TGCGCCAGCAGCCAGGGAGGACTTACAGATACGCAGTATTTT.

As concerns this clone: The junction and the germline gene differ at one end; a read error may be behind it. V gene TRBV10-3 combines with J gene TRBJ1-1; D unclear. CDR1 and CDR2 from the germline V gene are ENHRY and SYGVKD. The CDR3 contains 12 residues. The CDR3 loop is CASSRQNTEAFF. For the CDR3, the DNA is TGTGCCAGCAGTAGACAGAACACTGAAGCTTTCTTT.

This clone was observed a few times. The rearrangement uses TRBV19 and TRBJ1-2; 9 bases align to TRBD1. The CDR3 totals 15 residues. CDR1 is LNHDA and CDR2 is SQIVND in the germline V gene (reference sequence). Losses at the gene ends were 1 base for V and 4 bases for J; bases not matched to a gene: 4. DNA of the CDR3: TGTGCCAGTAGTATAGGGGACAGGGAAGGCTATGGCTACACCTTC. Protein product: CASSIGDREGYGYTF.

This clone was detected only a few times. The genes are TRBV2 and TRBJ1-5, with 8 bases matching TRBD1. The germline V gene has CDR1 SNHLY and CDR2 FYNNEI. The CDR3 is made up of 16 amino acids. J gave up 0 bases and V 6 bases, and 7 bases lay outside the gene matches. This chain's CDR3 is CASSGQGTISNQPQHF. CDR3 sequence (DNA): TGTGCCAGCAGCGGACAGGGAACTATTAGCAATCAGCCCCAGCATTTT.

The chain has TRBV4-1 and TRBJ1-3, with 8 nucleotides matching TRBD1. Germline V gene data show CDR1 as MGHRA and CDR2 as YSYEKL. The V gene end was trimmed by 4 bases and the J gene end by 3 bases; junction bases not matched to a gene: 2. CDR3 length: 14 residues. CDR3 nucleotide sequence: TGCGCCAGCAGCCCGGGACAGGTTGGAAACACCATATATTTT. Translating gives CASSPGQVGNTIYF.

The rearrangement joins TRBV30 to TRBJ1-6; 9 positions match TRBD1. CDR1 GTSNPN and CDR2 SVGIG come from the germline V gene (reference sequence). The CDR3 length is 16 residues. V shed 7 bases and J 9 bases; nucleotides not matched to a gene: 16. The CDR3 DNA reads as TGTGCCTCCTCCTACGGGACAGGGACATTGGGTTCACCCCTCCACTTT. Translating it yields CASSYGTGTLGSPLHF.